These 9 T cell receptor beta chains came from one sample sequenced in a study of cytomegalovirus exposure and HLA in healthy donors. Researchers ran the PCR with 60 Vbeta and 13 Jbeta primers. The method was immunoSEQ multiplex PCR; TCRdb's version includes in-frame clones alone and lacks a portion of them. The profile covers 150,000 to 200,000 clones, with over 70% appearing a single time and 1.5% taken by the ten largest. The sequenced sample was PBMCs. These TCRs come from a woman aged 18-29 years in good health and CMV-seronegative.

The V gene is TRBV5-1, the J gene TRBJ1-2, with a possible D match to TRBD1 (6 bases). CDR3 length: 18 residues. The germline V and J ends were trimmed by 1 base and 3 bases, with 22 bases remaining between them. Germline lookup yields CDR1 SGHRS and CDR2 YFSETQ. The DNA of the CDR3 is TGCGCCAGCAGCTTGAGTGGGTTTGGACAGAGCCGGGACTATGGCTACACCTTC. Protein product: CASSLSGFGQSRDYGYTF.

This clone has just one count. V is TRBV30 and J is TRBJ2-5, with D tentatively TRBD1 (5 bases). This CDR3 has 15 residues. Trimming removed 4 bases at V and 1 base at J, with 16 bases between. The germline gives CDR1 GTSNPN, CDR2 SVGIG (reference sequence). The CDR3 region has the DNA TGTGCCTGGACGTTGACAGCCTACCCCCAAGAGACCCAGTACTTC. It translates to CAWTLTAYPQETQYF.

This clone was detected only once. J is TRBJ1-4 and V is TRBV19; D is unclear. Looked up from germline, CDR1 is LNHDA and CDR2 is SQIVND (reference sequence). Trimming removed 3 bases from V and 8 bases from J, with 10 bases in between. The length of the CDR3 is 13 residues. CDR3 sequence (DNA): TGTGCCAGTAGTATTGTGACTAGGGAAAAACTGTTTTTT. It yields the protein CASSIVTREKLFF.

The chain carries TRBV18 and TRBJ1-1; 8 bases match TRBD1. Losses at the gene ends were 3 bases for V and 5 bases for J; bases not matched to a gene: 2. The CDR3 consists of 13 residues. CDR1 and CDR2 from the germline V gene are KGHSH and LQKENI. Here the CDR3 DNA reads TGTGCCAGCTCACCTAGGACAGGGACTGAAGCTTTCTTT. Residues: CASSPRTGTEAFF. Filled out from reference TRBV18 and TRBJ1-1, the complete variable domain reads NAGVMQNPRHLVRRRGQEARLRCSPMKGHSHVYWYRQLPEEGLKFMVYLQKENIIDESGMPKERFSAEFPKEGPSILRIQQVVRGDSAAYFCASSPRTGTEAFFGQGTRLTVV.

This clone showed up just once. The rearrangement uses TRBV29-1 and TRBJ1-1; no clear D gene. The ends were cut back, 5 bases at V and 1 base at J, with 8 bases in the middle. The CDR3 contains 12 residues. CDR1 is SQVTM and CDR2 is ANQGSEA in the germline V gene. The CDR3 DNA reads TGCAGCGTTTATTCCTCGAACACTGAAGCTTTCTTT. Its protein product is CSVYSSNTEAFF.

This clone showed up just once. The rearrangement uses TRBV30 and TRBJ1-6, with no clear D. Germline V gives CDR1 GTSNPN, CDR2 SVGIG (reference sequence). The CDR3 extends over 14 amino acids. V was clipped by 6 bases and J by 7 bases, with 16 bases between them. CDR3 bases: TGTGCCTGTAGGAGAAGGAATCCCAATTCACCCCTCCACTTT. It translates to CACRRRNPNSPLHF.

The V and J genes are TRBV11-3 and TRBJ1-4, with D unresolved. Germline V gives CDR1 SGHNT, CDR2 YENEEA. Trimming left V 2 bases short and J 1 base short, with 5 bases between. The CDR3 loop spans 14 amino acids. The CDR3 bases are TGTGCCAGCAGCTTATCAGGAACTAATGAAAAACTGTTTTTT. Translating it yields CASSLSGTNEKLFF.

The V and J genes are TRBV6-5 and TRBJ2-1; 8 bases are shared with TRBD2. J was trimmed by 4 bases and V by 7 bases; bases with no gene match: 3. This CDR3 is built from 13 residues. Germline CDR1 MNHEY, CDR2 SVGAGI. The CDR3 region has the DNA TGTGCCAGCACACGGGGGGGTTACAATGAGCAGTTCTTC. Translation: CASTRGGYNEQFF.

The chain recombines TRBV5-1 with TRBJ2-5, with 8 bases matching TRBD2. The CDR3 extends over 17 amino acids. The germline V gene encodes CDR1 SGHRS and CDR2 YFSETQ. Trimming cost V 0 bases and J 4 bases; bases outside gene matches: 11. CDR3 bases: TGCGCCAGCAGCTTGGGAGTCTCCGGGGGGGCCGGAGAGACCCAGTACTTC. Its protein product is CASSLGVSGGAGETQYF.